Listed below are T cell receptor beta chains from one sample, sequenced in a study of response to subunit inactivated influenza vaccine. Via MiXCR, TCRdb re-called the RT-PCR reads, giving one row per CDR3 protein. The table records hundreds of thousands of distinct CDR3 sequences, over 10% of them present only once. Here the sequenced sample was PBMCs from blood, taken roughly 6 weeks after vaccination. The receptors were gathered from a man in his fifties who received an inactivated influenza vaccine. The CDR3 runs from the conserved cysteine through the conserved F or W. The D gene is left open where the match is weak. Clone size appears in some rows only: once, few, many, or a class for an expanded clone.

D gene	clone size	V gene	J gene	CDR3 protein	CDR3 DNA
TRBD1	many	TRBV12-3/TRBV12-4	TRBJ2-3	CASSRTGGTDTQYF	TGTGCCAGCAGTCGGACAGGAGGCACAGATACGCAGTATTTT
NA	NA	TRBV5-5	TRBJ2-5	CASSSPMTIPPETQYF	TGTGCCAGCAGCTCACCCATGACTATTCCCCCTGAGACCCAGTACTTC
TRBD2	NA	TRBV29-1	TRBJ2-7	CSVDWLAGKRYEQYF	TGCAGCGTTGATTGGCTAGCGGGAAAGCGCTACGAGCAGTACTTC
NA	few	TRBV12-3/TRBV12-4	TRBJ2-7	CASSLSGGQGEQYF	TGTGCCAGCAGTTTATCAGGGGGGCAGGGCGAGCAGTACTTC
NA	few	TRBV12-3/TRBV12-4	TRBJ2-4	CASSLFEAKNIQYF	TGTGCCAGCAGTTTGTTCGAAGCCAAAAACATTCAGTACTTC
NA	few	TRBV20-1	TRBJ1-3	CSARGASGNTIYF	TGCAGTGCTAGAGGTGCTTCTGGAAACACCATATATTTT
NA	few	TRBV4-3	TRBJ2-3	CASSQENRGFTDTQYF	TGCGCCAGCAGCCAAGAGAATAGGGGGTTCACAGATACGCAGTATTTT
NA	NA	TRBV5-1	TRBJ1-2	CASSLSGDYYGYTF	TGCGCCAGCAGCTTGAGTGGTGATTACTATGGCTACACCTTC
NA	NA	TRBV6-5	TRBJ2-1	CASSYPTGVEQFF	TGTGCCAGCAGTTACCCAACCGGAGTTGAGCAGTTCTTC
TRBD2	few	TRBV7-8	TRBJ2-5	CASSRGRGGETQYF	TGTGCCAGCAGCCGGGGGAGGGGAGGAGAGACCCAGTACTTC
NA	NA	TRBV27	TRBJ1-4	CASSLRWAATNEKLFF	TGTGCCAGCAGTTTACGGTGGGCCGCAACTAATGAAAAACTGTTTTTT
NA	NA	TRBV29-1	TRBJ2-2	CSVDVQGLTGELFF	TGCAGCGTTGATGTACAGGGACTCACCGGGGAGCTGTTTTTT
TRBD1	NA	TRBV5-1	TRBJ2-1	CASSRGQGELYNEQFF	TGCGCCAGCAGCAGGGGACAGGGTGAACTCTACAATGAGCAGTTCTTC
TRBD1	many	TRBV7-9	TRBJ1-1	CASSLAYGTGDQDMNTEAFF	TGTGCCAGCAGCTTAGCGTATGGGACAGGGGACCAAGACATGAACACTGAAGCTTTCTTT
NA	NA	TRBV7-8	TRBJ2-5	CASSLGLTERETQYF	TGTGCCAGCAGCTTAGGTCTCACGGAACGAGAGACCCAGTACTTC
NA	NA	TRBV30	TRBJ1-3	CAWSGSGATIYF	TGTGCCTGGAGTGGGTCCGGGGCAACCATATATTTT
NA	NA	TRBV7-2	TRBJ2-7	CASSPAVWGVQYF	TGTGCCAGCAGTCCAGCGGTATGGGGTGTGCAGTACTTC
NA	NA	TRBV7-3	TRBJ2-1	CASSSGQFNEQFF	TGTGCCAGCAGCTCTGGACAGTTCAATGAGCAGTTCTTC
TRBD1	NA	TRBV6-2/TRBV6-3	TRBJ2-7	CASRRGQGVYEQYF	TGTGCCAGCAGGCGCGGACAGGGGGTCTACGAGCAGTACTTC
TRBD2	NA	TRBV4-3	TRBJ2-7	CASSQDGTSGRADEQYF	TGCGCCAGCAGCCAGGACGGGACTAGCGGGAGAGCAGACGAGCAGTACTTC
NA	NA	TRBV7-2	TRBJ2-5	CASSLAWGSETQYF	TGTGCCAGCAGCTTAGCGTGGGGGTCAGAGACCCAGTACTTC
NA	NA	TRBV29-1	TRBJ2-1	CSVEAAEASNEQFF	TGCAGCGTTGAAGCTGCCGAAGCAAGCAATGAGCAGTTCTTC
NA	few	TRBV5-1	TRBJ1-1	CASSSLGLGQNTEAFF	TGCGCCAGCAGCTCACTTGGCCTAGGGCAGAACACTGAAGCTTTCTTT
NA	NA	TRBV29-1	TRBJ2-7	CSGQVAYEQYF	TGCAGCGGCCAAGTGGCCTACGAGCAGTACTTC
TRBD2	NA	TRBV7-2	TRBJ2-7	CASSLAHGLAGRPYEQYF	TGTGCCAGCAGCTTAGCCCACGGACTAGCGGGACGGCCCTACGAGCAGTACTTC
NA	few	TRBV30	TRBJ1-2	CAWSVDTNYGYTF	TGTGCCTGGAGCGTTGACACGAACTATGGCTACACCTTC
TRBD1	NA	TRBV7-2	TRBJ1-6	CASRGGQVNSPLHF	TGTGCCAGCAGGGGGGGACAGGTTAATTCACCCCTCCACTTT
NA	many	TRBV28	TRBJ1-5	CASTPWGDQPQHF	TGTGCCAGCACCCCTTGGGGGGATCAGCCCCAGCATTTT
NA	few	TRBV20-1	TRBJ1-4	CSARRARQVGTNEKLFF	TGCAGTGCTAGAAGGGCCAGACAGGTCGGAACTAATGAAAAACTGTTTTTT
NA	NA	TRBV3-1	TRBJ2-7	CASSQGGPGLPYEQYF	TGTGCCAGCAGCCAAGGGGGACCGGGACTTCCCTACGAGCAGTACTTC
NA	NA	TRBV7-2	TRBJ2-7	CASSLKSRGEQYF	TGTGCCAGCAGCTTAAAGTCCAGGGGCGAGCAGTACTTC
NA	many	TRBV27	TRBJ2-3	CASSLGLSASLSTDTQYF	TGTGCCAGCAGTTTAGGACTTAGTGCTAGCCTTAGCACAGATACGCAGTATTTT
NA	few	TRBV6-5	TRBJ1-5	CASSSGATQPQHF	TGTGCCAGCAGTTCTGGGGCCACTCAGCCCCAGCATTTT
NA	NA	TRBV11-2	TRBJ1-2	CATNHNYGYTF	TGTGCCACCAATCACAACTATGGCTACACCTTC
NA	NA	TRBV4-1	TRBJ2-1	CASSQGLWSNEQFF	TGCGCCAGCAGCCAAGGACTCTGGAGCAATGAGCAGTTCTTC
NA	few	TRBV20-1	TRBJ2-2	CSARRRGITGELFF	TGCAGTGCTAGACGGAGAGGAATCACCGGGGAGCTGTTTTTT
TRBD1	NA	TRBV12-3/TRBV12-4	TRBJ1-1	CASSSWDRMNTEAFF	TGTGCCAGCAGTTCCTGGGACAGAATGAACACTGAAGCTTTCTTT
TRBD1	few	TRBV12-3/TRBV12-4	TRBJ1-2	CASSLWDRNYGYTF	TGTGCCAGCAGTCTGTGGGACAGGAACTATGGCTACACCTTC
TRBD1	NA	TRBV29-1	TRBJ2-2	CSVRGQQSTGELFF	TGCAGCGTCAGGGGACAGCAGTCCACCGGGGAGCTGTTTTTT
NA	few	TRBV4-2	TRBJ2-7	CASSQAPLGAEQYF	TGTGCCAGCAGCCAAGCTCCCTTAGGGGCCGAGCAGTACTTC
NA	NA	TRBV7-9	TRBJ1-4	CASSLTNEKLFF	TGTGCCAGCAGCTTAACTAATGAAAAACTGTTTTTT
NA	NA	TRBV18	TRBJ2-7	CASSPGPLEQYF	TGTGCCAGCTCACCCGGCCCCCTCGAGCAGTACTTC